This T cell receptor beta chain was captured by sequencing in a study of shared clonotypes between healthy human individuals. The sample holds a few counts of this clone. V dropped 5 bases and J dropped 0; count of bases not matched to a gene: 9. This CDR3 is built from 16 residues. Germline lookup yields CDR1 SGHTA and CDR2 FQGNSA. Repertoires were generated with immunoSEQ multiplex PCR, while TCRdb's copy carries only in-frame clones and drops some. Of under 2.5 million clones listed, around 92% are singletons. The chain recombines TRBV7-2 with TRBJ1-1, with 7 bases that match TRBD1. The sequence came from a man in his late teens or twenties in good health. Some clones in this sample may be carry-over from other donors' samples. Sequenced input: naive CD4+ T cells from PBMCs. The subset is: CD45RA+ positively selected. CDR3 sequence: CASSPSFRGLNTEAFF. In nucleotides, the CDR3 is TGTGCCAGCAGCCCGTCCTTCAGGGGGTTGAACACTGAAGCTTTCTTT.